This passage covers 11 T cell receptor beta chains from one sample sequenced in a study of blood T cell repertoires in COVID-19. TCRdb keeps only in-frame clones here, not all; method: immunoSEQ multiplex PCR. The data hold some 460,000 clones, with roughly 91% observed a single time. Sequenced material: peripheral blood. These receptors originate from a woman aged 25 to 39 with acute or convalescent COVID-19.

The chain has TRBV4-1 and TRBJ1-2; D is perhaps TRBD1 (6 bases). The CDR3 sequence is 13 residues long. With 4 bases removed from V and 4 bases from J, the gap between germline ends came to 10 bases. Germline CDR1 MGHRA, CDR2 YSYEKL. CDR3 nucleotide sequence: TGCGCCAGCAGCCCGACAGGATCCTATGGCTACACCTTC. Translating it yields CASSPTGSYGYTF.

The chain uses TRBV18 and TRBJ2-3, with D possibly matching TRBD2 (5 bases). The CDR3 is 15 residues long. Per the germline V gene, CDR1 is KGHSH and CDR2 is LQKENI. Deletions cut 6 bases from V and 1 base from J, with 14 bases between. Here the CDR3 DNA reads TGTGCCAGCTCCCTCTGGAGCGGCCGCACAGATACGCAGTATTTT. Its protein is CASSLWSGRTDTQYF.

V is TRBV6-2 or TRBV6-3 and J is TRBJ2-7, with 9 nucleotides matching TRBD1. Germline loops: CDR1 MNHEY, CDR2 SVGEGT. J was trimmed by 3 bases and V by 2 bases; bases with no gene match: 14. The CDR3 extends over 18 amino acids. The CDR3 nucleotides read TGTGCCAGCAGTTACCCCGTCCCGGGACAGGGTTCCGTCTACGAGCAGTACTTC. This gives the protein CASSYPVPGQGSVYEQYF.

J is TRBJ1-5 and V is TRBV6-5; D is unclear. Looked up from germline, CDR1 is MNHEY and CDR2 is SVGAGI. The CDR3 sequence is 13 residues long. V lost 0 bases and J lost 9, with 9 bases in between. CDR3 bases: TGTGCCAGCAGTTACTCGGGCGGGTCGCCCCAGCATTTT. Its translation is CASSYSGGSPQHF.

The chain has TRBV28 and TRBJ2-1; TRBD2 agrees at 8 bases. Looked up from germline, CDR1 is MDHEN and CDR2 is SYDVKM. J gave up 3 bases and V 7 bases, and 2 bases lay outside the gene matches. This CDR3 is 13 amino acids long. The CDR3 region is CASTSGGYNEQFF. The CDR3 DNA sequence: TGTGCCAGCACCAGCGGGGGCTACAATGAGCAGTTCTTC.

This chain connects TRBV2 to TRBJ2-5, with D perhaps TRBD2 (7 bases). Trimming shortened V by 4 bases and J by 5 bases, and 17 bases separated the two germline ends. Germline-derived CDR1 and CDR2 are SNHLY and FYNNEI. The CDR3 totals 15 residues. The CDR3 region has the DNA TGTGCCAGCAGTGGTGGGGGGGCGCGTGGGGAGACCCAGTACTTC. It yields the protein CASSGGGARGETQYF.

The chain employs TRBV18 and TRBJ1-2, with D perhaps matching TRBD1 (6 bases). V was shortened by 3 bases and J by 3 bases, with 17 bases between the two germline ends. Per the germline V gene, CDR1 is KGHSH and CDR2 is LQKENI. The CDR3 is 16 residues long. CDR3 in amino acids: CASSPGAPGVDYGYTF. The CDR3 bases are TGTGCCAGCTCACCGGGGGCCCCAGGAGTGGACTATGGCTACACCTTC.

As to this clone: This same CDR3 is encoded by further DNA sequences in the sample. The CDR3 bases are TGTGCCAGCAGCGTAGCGGCAGGTAACTATGGCTACACCTTC. Its protein is CASSVAAGNYGYTF. The chain employs TRBV9 and TRBJ1-2; D unclear. The germline gives CDR1 SGDLS, CDR2 YYNGEE. The CDR3 contains 14 residues. V was pared by 0 bases and J by 1 base, with 7 bases between.

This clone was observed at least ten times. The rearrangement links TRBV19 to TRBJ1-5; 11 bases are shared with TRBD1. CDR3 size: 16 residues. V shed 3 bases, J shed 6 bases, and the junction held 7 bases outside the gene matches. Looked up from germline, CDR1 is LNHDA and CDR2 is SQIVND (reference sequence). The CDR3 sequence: CASSIRTGGAFQPQHF. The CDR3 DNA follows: TGTGCCAGTAGTATTAGGACAGGGGGCGCCTTTCAGCCCCAGCATTTT.

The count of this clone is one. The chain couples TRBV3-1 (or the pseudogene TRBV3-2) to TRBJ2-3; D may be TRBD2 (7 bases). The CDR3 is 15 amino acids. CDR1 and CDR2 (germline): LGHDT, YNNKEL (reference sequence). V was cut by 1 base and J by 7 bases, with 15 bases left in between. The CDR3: CASSQVVGGGNTQYF. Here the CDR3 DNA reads TGTGCCAGCAGCCAAGTAGTGGGGGGGGGCAATACGCAGTATTTT.

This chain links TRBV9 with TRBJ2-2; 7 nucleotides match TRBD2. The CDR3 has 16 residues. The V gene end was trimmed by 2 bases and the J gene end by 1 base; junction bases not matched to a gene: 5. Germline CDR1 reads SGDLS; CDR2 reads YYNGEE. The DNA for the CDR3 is TGTGCCAGCAGCGTCGAGGAGCGGGGGAACACCGGGGAGCTGTTTTTT. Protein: CASSVEERGNTGELFF.